The 4 T cell receptor beta chains presented below share a single source sample, sequenced in a study of shared clonotypes between healthy human individuals. The table came from immunoSEQ multiplex PCR; TCRdb's copy has only in-frame clones and leaves some out. The sample has about 530,000 clones, about three quarters seen once. The sample consisted of PBMCs. These TCRs come from a woman in her 40s in good health. Some clones in this sample may be carry-over from other donors' samples.

This chain joins TRBV19 and TRBJ1-4; a weak D match, TRBD1 (6 bases). The V and J ends lost 9 bases and 8 bases respectively, with 19 bases between them. The CDR3 is 14 amino acids. Germline V lookup: CDR1 LNHDA, CDR2 SQIVND (reference sequence). CDR3 nucleotide sequence: TGTGCCAGAGAGACTACAGGCCAGGGGGAAAAACTGTTTTTT. Its protein product is CARETTGQGEKLFF. Complete variable domain (other parts from reference TRBV19 and TRBJ1-4): DGGITQSPKYLFRKEGQNVTLSCEQNLNHDAMYWYRQDPGQGLRLIYYSQIVNDFQKGDIAEGYSVSREKKESFPLTVTSAQKNPTAFYLCARETTGQGEKLFFGSGTQLSVL.

The chain combines TRBV5-1 with TRBJ2-2, with 7 nucleotides matching TRBD1. The germline gives CDR1 SGHRS, CDR2 YFSETQ. J lost 6 bases, V lost 0 bases, and 5 bases had no gene match. The CDR3 is made up of 15 amino acids. Here the CDR3 reads CASSLAPRGPGELFF. The CDR3 DNA reads as TGCGCCAGCAGCTTGGCCCCAAGGGGGCCCGGGGAGCTGTTTTTT. Using reference TRBV5-1 and TRBJ2-2 for the parts outside the CDR3, the full variable domain is KAGVTQTPRYLIKTRGQQVTLSCSPISGHRSVSWYQQTPGQGLQFLFEYFSETQRNKGNFPGRFSGRQFSNSRSEMNVSTLELGDSALYLCASSLAPRGPGELFFGEGSRLTVL.

V gene TRBV13 combines with J gene TRBJ1-2; 8 nucleotides align to TRBD1. The junction had 9 bases not matched to a gene; V was cut back by 3 bases and J by 3 bases. CDR3 length: 16 residues. From germline, CDR1 is PRHDT and CDR2 FYEKMQ (reference sequence). The CDR3 bases are TGTGCCAGCAGCTTCATGAGACAGGGGTACCACTATGGCTACACCTTC. It translates to CASSFMRQGYHYGYTF.

The J gene is TRBJ2-4, the V gene TRBV19, with D maybe TRBD1 (6 bases). The CDR3 consists of 14 residues. V was trimmed by 6 bases and J by 8 bases, leaving 17 bases between them. Germline lookup yields CDR1 LNHDA and CDR2 SQIVND (reference sequence). CDR3 nucleotides: TGTGCCAGTAGCTACCAGGGGAGTAAGGACATTCAGTACTTC. Protein: CASSYQGSKDIQYF.